This entry is about one T cell receptor beta chain. The target antigen is unknown. CDR3 length: 15 residues. Per germline, CDR1 SSHAT and CDR2 FNYEAQ (reference sequence). The ends lost 5 bases at V and 5 bases at J; junction bases unmatched: 7. The table came from immunoSEQ multiplex PCR; TCRdb's copy has only in-frame clones and leaves some out. Of about 120,000 clones listed, almost 90% are singletons. This specimen comes from a study of T cell responses to AZD1222 COVID-19 vaccine. About the study: Second-dose timings of about 4 or about 12 weeks were pooled. Study conclusions and caveats: Vaccine-related CD4 TCRs covered spike, predominating at 160-218 and 743-854. In a largely white British group with more females than males, clonal diversity was possibly underestimated. Baseline seropositives among AZD1222 recipients totaled only 5 to 7.

This TCR was recovered from an adult in good health. The chain carries TRBV7-7 and TRBJ2-1, with 9 bases matching TRBD2. This specimen consisted of peripheral blood, obtained on day 0 of AZD1222 vaccination. The CDR3 spells CASSRDSGSHNEQFF. The CDR3 nucleotides read TGTGCCAGCAGCCGGGATAGCGGGAGCCACAATGAGCAGTTCTTC.